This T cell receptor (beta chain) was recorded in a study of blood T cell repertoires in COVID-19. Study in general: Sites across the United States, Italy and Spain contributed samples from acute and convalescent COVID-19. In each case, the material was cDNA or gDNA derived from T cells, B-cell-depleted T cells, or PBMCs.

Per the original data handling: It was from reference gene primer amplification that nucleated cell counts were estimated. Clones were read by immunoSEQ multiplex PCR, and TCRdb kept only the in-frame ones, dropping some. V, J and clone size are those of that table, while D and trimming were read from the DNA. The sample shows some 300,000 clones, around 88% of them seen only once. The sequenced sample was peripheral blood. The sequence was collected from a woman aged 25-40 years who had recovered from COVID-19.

CDR3 protein: CASSPGQALGNTIYF. The DNA for the CDR3 is TGTGCCAGCAGTCCGGGACAGGCCCTGGGAAACACCATATATTTT. The rearrangement joins TRBV6-5 to TRBJ1-3; 8 positions match TRBD1. The germline V gene encodes CDR1 MNHEY and CDR2 SVGAGI. Germline trimming cut 5 bases from V and 4 bases from J; bases unmatched to any gene: 7. This CDR3 is built from 15 residues.